The following is a T cell receptor beta chain sequence with its context. Its antigen remains unidentified. This record belongs to a study of siplizumab effects on memory and regulatory T cells. Study-level findings and limits: Of the alloreactive clones, only a minor fraction mapped to unstimulated subsets. It seemed that naive T cells were more diverse than memory cells and were major contributors to the alloresponse. Mappable CD4+ clones that were alloreactive averaged approximately 64% Treg-derived with siplizumab versus roughly 25% in controls. Alloreactive sequences whose origin lay in unstimulated CD4+ memory cells were significantly reduced by siplizumab.

The assay was immunoSEQ multiplex PCR, and TCRdb's table has in-frame clones only and misses some. The top ten hold around 12% of the sample, which has around 100,000 clones, around nine tenths seen once. The CDR3 spans 15 residues. The trim removed 4 bases at V and 5 bases at J, leaving 8 bases unmatched. Germline-derived CDR1 and CDR2 are MDHEN and SYDVKM. The clonotype was recovered from a human donor in good health. This sequence joins TRBV28 and TRBJ1-1; TRBD1 matches 9 bases. Sequencing was carried out using non-Treg CD4+ T cells sorted from blood. As DNA, the CDR3 is TGTGCCAGCAGTTCTAAGACAGGGGGGAGGACTGAAGCTTTCTTT. Amino acids: CASSSKTGGRTEAFF.